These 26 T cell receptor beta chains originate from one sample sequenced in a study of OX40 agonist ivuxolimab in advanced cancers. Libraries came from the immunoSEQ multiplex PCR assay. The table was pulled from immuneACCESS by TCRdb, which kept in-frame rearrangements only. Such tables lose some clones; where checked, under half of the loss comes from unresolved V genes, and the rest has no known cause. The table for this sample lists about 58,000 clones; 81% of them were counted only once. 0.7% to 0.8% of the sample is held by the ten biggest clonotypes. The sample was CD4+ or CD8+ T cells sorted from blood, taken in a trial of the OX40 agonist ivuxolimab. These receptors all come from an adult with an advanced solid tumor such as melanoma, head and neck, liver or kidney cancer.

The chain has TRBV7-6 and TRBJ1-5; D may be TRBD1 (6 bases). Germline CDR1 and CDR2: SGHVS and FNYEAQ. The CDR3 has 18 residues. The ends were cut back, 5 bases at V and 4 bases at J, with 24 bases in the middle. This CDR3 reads CASSPRGQWGGGNQPQHF. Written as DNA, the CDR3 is TGTGCCAGCAGCCCCAGGGGACAATGGGGGGGAGGAAATCAGCCCCAGCATTTT.

In nucleotides, the CDR3 is TGTGCCAGTAGTATAGAAGGCCCGAATACCCCGTCCAGTTATGGCTACACCTTC. It codes for CASSIEGPNTPSSYGYTF. The V gene is TRBV19, the J gene TRBJ1-2; no clear D gene. Trimming pared 0 bases from V and 5 bases from J, leaving 22 bases between. This CDR3 comprises 18 residues. The germline V gene has CDR1 LNHDA and CDR2 SQIVND (reference sequence).

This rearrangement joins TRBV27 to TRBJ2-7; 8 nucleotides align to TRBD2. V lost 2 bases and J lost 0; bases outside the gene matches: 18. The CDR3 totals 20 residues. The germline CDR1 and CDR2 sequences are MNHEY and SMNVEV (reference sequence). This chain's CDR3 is CASSLRGVGLAGLSSYEQYF. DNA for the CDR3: TGTGCCAGCAGTTTAAGGGGGGTGGGCCTAGCGGGTCTCAGCTCCTACGAGCAGTACTTC.

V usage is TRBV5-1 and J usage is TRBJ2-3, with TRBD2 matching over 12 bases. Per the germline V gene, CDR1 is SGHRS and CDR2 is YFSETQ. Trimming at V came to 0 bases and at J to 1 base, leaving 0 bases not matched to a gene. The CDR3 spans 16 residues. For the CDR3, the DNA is TGCGCCAGCAGCTTGGGACTAGCGGGGGGCACAGATACGCAGTATTTT. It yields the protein CASSLGLAGGTDTQYF.

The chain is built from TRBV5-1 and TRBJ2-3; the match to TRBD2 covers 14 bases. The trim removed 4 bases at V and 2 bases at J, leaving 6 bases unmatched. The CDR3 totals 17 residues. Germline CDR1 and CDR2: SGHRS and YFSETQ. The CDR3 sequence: CASSPGLAGAPTDTQYF. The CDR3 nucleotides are TGCGCCAGCAGCCCGGGACTAGCGGGGGCCCCCACAGATACGCAGTATTTT.

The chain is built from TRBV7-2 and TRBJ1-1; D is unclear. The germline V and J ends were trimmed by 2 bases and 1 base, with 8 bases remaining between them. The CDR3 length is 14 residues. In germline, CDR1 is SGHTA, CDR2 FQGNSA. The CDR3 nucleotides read TGTGCCAGCAGCTTATTCCACCAGAACACTGAAGCTTTCTTT. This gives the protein CASSLFHQNTEAFF.

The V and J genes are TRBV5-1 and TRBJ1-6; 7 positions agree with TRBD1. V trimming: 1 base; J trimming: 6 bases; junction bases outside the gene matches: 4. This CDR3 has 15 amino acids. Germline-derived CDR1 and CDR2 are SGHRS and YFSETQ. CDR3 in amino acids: CASSLMQGGNSPLHF. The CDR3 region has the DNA TGCGCCAGCAGCTTGATGCAGGGGGGTAATTCACCCCTCCACTTT.

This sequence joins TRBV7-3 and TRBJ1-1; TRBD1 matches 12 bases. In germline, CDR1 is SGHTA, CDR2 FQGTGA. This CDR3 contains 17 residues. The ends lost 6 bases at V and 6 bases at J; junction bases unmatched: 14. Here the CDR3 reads CASSTTGDRGREAEAFF. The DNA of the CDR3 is TGTGCCAGCAGTACCACCGGGGACAGGGGGCGAGAGGCTGAAGCTTTCTTT.

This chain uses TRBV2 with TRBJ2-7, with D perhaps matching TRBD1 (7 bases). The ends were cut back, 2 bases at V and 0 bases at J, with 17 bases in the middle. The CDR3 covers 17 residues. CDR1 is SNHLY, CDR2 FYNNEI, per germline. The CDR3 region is CASSERASGGFSYEQYF. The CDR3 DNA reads TGTGCCAGCAGTGAAAGGGCGTCAGGGGGGTTCTCCTACGAGCAGTACTTC.

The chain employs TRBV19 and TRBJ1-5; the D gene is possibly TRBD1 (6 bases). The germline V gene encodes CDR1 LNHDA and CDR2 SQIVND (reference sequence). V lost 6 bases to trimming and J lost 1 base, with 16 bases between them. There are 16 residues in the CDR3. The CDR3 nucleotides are TGTGCCAGTAGATTAATGGGGGGGCTGAGCAATCAGCCCCAGCATTTT. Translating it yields CASRLMGGLSNQPQHF.

DNA for the CDR3: TGTGCCAGCAGACTAGCGGGGGGGCCATACGAGCAGTACTTC. Its protein is CASRLAGGPYEQYF. The V call is TRBV5-4, the J call TRBJ2-7; 13 nucleotides match TRBD2. Trimming took 5 bases from V and 4 from J; bases not matched to a gene: 3. The CDR3 loop spans 14 amino acids. Germline V lookup: CDR1 SGHNT, CDR2 YYREEE (reference sequence).

CDR3 in DNA: TGTGCCAGCAGCTTAGAAAATCAGCCCCAGCATTTT. This sequence encodes CASSLENQPQHF. This sequence joins TRBV7-9 and TRBJ1-5, with D uncertain. Germline V gene lookup returns CDR1 SEHNR and CDR2 FQNEAQ (reference sequence). Trimming shortened V by 1 base and J by 4 bases, and 2 bases separated the two germline ends. This CDR3 comprises 12 residues.

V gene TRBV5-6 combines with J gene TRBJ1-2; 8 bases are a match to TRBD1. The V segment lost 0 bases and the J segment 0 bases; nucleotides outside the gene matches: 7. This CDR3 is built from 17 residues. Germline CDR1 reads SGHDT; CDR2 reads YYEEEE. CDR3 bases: TGTGCCAGCAGCTTGGAGACAGGGGCCCCAACTAACTATGGCTACACCTTC. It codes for CASSLETGAPTNYGYTF. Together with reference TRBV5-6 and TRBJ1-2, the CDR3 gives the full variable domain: DAGVTQSPTHLIKTRGQQVTLRCSPKSGHDTVSWYQQALGQGPQFIFQYYEEEERQRGNFPDRFSGHQFPNYSSELNVNALLLGDSALYLCASSLETGAPTNYGYTFGSGTRLTVV.

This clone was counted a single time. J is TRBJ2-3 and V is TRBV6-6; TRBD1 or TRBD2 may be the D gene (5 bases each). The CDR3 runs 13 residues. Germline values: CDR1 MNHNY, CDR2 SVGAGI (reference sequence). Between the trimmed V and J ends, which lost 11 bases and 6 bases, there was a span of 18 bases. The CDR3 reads CAEALGARDTQYF. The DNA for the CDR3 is TGTGCCGAGGCCCTCGGGGCCCGGGATACGCAGTATTTT.

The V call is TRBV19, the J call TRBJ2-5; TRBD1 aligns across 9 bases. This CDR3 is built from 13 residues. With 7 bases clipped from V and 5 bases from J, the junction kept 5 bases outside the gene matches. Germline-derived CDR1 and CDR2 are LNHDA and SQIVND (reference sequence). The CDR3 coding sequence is TGTGCCAGTACCGGGACAGGGTCCGAGACCCAGTACTTC. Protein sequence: CASTGTGSETQYF.

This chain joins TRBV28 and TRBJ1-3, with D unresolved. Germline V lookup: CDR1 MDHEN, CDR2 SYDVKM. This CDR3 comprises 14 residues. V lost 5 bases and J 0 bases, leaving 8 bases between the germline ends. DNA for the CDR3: TGTGCCAGCAGTCCCCAGGACTCTGGAAACACCATATATTTT. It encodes CASSPQDSGNTIYF.

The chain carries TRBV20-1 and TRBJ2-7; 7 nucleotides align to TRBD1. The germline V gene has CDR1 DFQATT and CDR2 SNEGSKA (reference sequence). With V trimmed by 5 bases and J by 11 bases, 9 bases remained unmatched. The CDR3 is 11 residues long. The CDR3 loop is CSAYLSGTEYF. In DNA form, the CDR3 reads TGCAGTGCTTATCTTTCCGGGACAGAGTACTTC.

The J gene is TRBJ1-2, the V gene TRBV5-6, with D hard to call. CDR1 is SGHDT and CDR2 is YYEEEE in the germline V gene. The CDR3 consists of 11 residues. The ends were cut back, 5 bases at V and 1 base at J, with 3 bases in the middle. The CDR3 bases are TGTGCCAGCAGTAATAACTATGGCTACACCTTC. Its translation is CASSNNYGYTF.

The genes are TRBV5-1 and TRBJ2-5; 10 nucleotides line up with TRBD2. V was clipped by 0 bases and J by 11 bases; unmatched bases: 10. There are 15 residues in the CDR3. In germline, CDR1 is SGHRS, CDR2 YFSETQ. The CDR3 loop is CASSLAASGSRGQYF. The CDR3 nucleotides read TGCGCCAGCAGCTTGGCTGCTAGCGGGAGCCGCGGGCAGTACTTC.

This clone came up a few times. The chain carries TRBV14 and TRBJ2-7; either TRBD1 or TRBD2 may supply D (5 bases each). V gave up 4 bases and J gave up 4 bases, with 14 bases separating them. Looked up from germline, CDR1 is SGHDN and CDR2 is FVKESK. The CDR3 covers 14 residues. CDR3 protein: CASSRGTVGYEQYF. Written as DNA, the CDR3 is TGTGCCAGCAGCCGAGGGACGGTGGGATACGAGCAGTACTTC.

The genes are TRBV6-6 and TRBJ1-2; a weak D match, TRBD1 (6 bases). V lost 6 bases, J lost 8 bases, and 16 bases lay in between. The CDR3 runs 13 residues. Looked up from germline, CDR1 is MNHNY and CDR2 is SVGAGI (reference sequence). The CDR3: CASSRGQLVGYTF. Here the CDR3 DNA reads TGTGCCAGCAGCCGAGGACAGCTCGTCGGCTACACCTTC.

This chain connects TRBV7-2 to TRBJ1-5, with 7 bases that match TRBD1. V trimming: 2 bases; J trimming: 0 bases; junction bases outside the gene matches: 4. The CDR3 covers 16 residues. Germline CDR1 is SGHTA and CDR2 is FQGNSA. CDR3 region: CASSLSGGYSNQPQHF. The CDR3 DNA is TGTGCCAGCAGCTTATCAGGGGGTTATAGCAATCAGCCCCAGCATTTT. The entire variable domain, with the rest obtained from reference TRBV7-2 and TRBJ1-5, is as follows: GAGVSQSPSNKVTEKGKDVELRCDPISGHTALYWYRQSLGQGLEFLIYFQGNSAPDKSGLPSDRFSAERTGGSVSTLTIQRTQQEDSAVYLCASSLSGGYSNQPQHFGDGTRLSIL.

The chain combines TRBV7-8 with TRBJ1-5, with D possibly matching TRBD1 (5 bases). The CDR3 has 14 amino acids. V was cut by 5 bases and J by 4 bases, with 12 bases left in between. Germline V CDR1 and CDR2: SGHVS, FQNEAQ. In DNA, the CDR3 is TGTGCCAGCAGCCCCGGGACTGATAATCAGCCCCAGCATTTT. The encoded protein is CASSPGTDNQPQHF.

The chain's CDR3 is CATQGQGGLGQPQHF. The CDR3 DNA reads TGTGCCACCCAGGGACAGGGCGGGTTGGGTCAGCCCCAGCATTTT. The chain joins TRBV19 to TRBJ1-5, with 9 bases that match TRBD1. Germline lookup yields CDR1 LNHDA and CDR2 SQIVND (reference sequence). The CDR3 has 15 residues. J gave up 6 bases and V 10 bases, and 13 bases lay outside the gene matches.

This chain's CDR3 is CASRKGGGWGTEAFF. CDR3 coding DNA: TGTGCCAGCAGAAAAGGGGGAGGGTGGGGCACTGAAGCTTTCTTT. The chain links TRBV6-1 to TRBJ1-1, with D tentatively TRBD1 (6 bases). There are 15 residues in the CDR3. CDR1 MNHNS and CDR2 SASEGT come from the germline V gene. Between the trimmed V and J ends, which lost 6 bases and 4 bases, there was a span of 18 bases.

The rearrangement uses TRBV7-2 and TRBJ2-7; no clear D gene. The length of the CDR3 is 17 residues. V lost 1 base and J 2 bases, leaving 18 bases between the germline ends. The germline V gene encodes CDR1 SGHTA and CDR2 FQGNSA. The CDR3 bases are TGTGCCAGCAGCTTAGTTGCCGGATCTACCCCGGCCTACGAGCAGTACTTC. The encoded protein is CASSLVAGSTPAYEQYF.